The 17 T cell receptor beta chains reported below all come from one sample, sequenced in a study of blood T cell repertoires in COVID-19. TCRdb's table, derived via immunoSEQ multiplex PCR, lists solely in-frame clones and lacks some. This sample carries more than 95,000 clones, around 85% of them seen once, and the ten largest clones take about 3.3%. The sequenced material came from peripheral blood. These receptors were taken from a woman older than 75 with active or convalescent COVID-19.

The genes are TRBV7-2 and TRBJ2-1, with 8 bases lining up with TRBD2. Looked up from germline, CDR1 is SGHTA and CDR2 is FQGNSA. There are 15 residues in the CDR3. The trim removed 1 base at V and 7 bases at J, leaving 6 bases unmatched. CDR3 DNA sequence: TGTGCCAGCAGCTTAGAAGCGGGAGAGTGGAATGAGCAGTTCTTC. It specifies CASSLEAGEWNEQFF. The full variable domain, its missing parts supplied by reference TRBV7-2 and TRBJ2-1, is GAGVSQSPSNKVTEKGKDVELRCDPISGHTALYWYRQSLGQGLEFLIYFQGNSAPDKSGLPSDRFSAERTGGSVSTLTIQRTQQEDSAVYLCASSLEAGEWNEQFFGPGTRLTVL.

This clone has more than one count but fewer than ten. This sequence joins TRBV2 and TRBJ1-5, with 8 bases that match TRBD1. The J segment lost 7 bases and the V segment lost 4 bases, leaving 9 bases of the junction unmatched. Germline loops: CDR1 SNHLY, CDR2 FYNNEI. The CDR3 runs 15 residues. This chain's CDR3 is CASSVQDREGQPQHF. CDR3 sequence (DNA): TGTGCCAGCAGTGTCCAGGACAGGGAGGGGCAGCCCCAGCATTTT.

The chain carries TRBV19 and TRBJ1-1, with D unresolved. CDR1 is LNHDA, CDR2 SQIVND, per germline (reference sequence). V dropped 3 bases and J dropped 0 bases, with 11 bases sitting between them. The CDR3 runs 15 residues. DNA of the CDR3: TGTGCCAGTAGTATTCGGTCTACCGTGAACACTGAAGCTTTCTTT. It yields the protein CASSIRSTVNTEAFF. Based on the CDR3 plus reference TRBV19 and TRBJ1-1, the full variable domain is DGGITQSPKYLFRKEGQNVTLSCEQNLNHDAMYWYRQDPGQGLRLIYYSQIVNDFQKGDIAEGYSVSREKKESFPLTVTSAQKNPTAFYLCASSIRSTVNTEAFFGQGTRLTVV.

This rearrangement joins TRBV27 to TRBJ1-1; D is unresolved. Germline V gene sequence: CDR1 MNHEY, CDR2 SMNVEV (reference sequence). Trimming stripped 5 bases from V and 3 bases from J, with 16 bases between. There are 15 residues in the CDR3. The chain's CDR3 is CASSPIGQSYTEAFF. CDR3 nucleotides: TGTGCCAGCAGTCCGATTGGGCAGTCGTACACTGAAGCTTTCTTT.

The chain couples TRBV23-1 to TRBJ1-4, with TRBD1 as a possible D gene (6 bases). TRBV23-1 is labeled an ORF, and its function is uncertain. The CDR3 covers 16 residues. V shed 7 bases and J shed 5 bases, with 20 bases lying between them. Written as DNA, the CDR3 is TGCGCCAGCACTTCCCTCGGGGGGCCAGGGAATGAAAAACTGTTTTTT. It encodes CASTSLGGPGNEKLFF.

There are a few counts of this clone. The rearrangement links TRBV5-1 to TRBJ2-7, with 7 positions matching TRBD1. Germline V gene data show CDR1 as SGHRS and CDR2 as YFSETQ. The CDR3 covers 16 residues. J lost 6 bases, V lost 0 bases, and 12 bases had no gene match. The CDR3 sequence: CASSLGRRQGSGEQYF. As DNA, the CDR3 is TGCGCCAGCAGCTTGGGGCGGCGACAGGGCTCTGGCGAGCAGTACTTC. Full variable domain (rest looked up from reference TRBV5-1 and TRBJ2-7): KAGVTQTPRYLIKTRGQQVTLSCSPISGHRSVSWYQQTPGQGLQFLFEYFSETQRNKGNFPGRFSGRQFSNSRSEMNVSTLELGDSALYLCASSLGRRQGSGEQYFGPGTRLTVT.

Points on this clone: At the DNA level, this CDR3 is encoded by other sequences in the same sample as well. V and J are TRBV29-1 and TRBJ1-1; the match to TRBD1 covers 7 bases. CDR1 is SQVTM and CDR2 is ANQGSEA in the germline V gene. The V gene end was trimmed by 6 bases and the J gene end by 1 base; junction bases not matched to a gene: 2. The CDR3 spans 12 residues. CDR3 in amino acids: CSVRQGNTEAFF. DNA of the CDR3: TGCAGCGTGCGACAGGGGAACACTGAAGCTTTCTTT.

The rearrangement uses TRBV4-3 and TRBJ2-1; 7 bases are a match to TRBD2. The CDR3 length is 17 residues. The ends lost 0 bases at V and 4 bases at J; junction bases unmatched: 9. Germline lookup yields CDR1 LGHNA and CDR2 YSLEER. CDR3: CASSQESSGTRYNEQFF. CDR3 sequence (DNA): TGCGCCAGCAGCCAAGAGTCTAGCGGTACACGTTACAATGAGCAGTTCTTC.

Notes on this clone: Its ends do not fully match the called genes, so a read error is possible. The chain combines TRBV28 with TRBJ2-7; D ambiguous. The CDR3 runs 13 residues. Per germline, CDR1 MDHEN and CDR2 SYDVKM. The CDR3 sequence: CASSLQRSYELYF. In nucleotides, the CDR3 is TGTGCCAGCAGTTTGCAGAGGTCCTACGAGCTGTACTTC.

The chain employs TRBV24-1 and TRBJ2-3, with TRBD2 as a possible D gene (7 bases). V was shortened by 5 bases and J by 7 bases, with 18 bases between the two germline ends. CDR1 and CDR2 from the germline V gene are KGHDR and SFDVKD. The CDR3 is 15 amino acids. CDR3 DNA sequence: TGTGCCACCAGTGTGAATCGGGGGGCGCAAAATACGCAGTATTTT. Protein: CATSVNRGAQNTQYF.

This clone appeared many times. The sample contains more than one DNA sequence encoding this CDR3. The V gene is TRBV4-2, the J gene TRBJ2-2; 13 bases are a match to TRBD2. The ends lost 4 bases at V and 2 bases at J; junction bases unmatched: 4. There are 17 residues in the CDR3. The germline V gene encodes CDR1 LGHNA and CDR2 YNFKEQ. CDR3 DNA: TGTGCCAGCAGCCGGGGGACTAGCGGGGCAAACACCGGGGAGCTGTTTTTT. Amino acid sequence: CASSRGTSGANTGELFF.

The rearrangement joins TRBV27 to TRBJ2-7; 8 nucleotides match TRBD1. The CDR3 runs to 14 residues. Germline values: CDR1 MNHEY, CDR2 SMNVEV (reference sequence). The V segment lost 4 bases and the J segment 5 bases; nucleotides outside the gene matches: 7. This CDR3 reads CASSSTGGWDEQYF. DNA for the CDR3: TGTGCCAGCAGTTCCACAGGGGGGTGGGACGAGCAGTACTTC.

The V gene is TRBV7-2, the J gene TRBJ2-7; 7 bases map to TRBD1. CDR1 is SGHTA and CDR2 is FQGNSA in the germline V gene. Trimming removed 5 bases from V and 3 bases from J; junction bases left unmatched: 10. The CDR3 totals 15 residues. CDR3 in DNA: TGTGCCAGCAGCAGATCGACAGGGATTCTCTACGAGCAGTACTTC. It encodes CASSRSTGILYEQYF.

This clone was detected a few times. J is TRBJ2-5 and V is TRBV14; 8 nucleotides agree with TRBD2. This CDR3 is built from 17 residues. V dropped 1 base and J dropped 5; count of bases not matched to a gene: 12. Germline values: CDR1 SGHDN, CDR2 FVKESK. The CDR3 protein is CASSQGNRAGDRETQYF. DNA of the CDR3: TGTGCCAGCAGCCAAGGGAACCGAGCGGGGGATAGGGAGACCCAGTACTTC. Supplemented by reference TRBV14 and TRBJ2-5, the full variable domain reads EAGVTQFPSHSVIEKGQTVTLRCDPISGHDNLYWYRRVMGKEIKFLLHFVKESKQDESGMPNNRFLAERTGGTYSTLKVQPAELEDSGVYFCASSQGNRAGDRETQYFGPGTRLLVL.

CDR3 coding DNA: TGTGCCAGCAGCGCGGGACAGGGGTTTTACGGCAATCAGCCCCAGCATTTT. Its translation: CASSAGQGFYGNQPQHF. The chain uses TRBV9 and TRBJ1-5, with TRBD1 matching 10 bases. CDR1 is SGDLS and CDR2 is YYNGEE in the germline V gene. The CDR3 contains 17 residues. The V and J ends lost 3 bases and 2 bases, in that order; junction bases with no gene match: 8.

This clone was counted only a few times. This chain's CDR3 is CASSWSGAHYNEQFF. The DNA for the CDR3 is TGTGCCAGCAGTTGGTCTGGGGCCCACTACAATGAGCAGTTCTTC. This chain connects TRBV28 to TRBJ2-1; possible D gene TRBD1, 5 bases. The germline V gene encodes CDR1 MDHEN and CDR2 SYDVKM. The length of the CDR3 is 15 residues. V lost 4 bases and J lost 3, with 13 bases in between.

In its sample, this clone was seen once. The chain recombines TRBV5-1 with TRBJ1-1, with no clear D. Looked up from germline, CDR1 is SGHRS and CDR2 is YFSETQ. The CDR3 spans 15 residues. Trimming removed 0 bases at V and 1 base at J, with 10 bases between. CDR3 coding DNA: TGCGCCAGCAGCTTGGTAGGCGGCGCGAACACTGAAGCTTTCTTT. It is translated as CASSLVGGANTEAFF.